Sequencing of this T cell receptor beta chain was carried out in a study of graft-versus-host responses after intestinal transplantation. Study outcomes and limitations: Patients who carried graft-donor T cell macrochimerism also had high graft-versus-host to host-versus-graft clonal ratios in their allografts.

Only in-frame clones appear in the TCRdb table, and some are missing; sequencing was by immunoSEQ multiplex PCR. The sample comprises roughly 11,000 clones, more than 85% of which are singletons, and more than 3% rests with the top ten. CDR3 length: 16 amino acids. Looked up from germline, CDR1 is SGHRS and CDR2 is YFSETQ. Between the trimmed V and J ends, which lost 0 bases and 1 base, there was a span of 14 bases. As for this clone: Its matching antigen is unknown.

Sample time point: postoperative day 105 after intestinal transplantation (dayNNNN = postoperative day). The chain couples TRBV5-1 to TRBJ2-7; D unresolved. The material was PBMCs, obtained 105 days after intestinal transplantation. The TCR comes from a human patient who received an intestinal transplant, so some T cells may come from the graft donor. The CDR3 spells CASSLAVRSPSYEQYF. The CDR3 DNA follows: TGCGCCAGCAGCTTGGCCGTTCGCTCCCCATCCTACGAGCAGTACTTC.